Below, one T cell receptor beta chain is given with its context. Its specificity is not known. Time point described: week 47, end of study. Alongside topical imiquimod, each dose of vaccine comprised 300 ug of mutant IDH1 20-mer peptide. Each of the donors came in with new WHO grade 3 or 4 astrocytomas that were IDH1-mutant and ATRX-lost. This sample was included in a study of a mutant IDH1 vaccine in newly diagnosed glioma. Between the trimmed V and J ends, which lost 2 bases and 0 bases, there was a span of 14 bases. This CDR3 spans 16 amino acids. Germline V gene sequence: CDR1 MNHNY, CDR2 SVGAGI (reference sequence). Here immunoSEQ multiplex PCR was the method, and the copy in TCRdb shows in-frame clones only, minus some. The sample contains about 52,000 clones, around three quarters of which appear only once.

J is TRBJ2-7 and V is TRBV6-6; a weak D match, TRBD2 (5 bases). This material consisted of PBMCs, taken from a glioma patient whose treatment included an IDH1 peptide vaccine. This TCR came from a woman between 40 and 50 years old with glioma. Some clones in this sample may be carry-over from other donors' samples. CDR3 coding DNA: TGTGCCAGCAGTTACGGAGGTAGCCTTCTCTCCTACGAGCAGTACTTC. This translates into CASSYGGSLLSYEQYF.